Listed below are T cell receptor beta chains from one sample, sequenced in a study of cytomegalovirus exposure and HLA in healthy donors. Produced via immunoSEQ multiplex PCR; TCRdb's table is partial and in-frame only. The profile covers roughly 160,000 clones, with roughly 70% appearing a single time and 5% to 6.5% taken by the ten largest. The sample comprised PBMCs. The receptor set was obtained from a woman between 18 and 30 years old in good health and CMV-seropositive. The CDR3 runs from the conserved cysteine through the conserved F or W. The D gene is left open where the match is weak. Where a row states a size, it is once, few, many or the class of an expanded clone; other rows omit it.

>TRBJ2-7|TRBD1|NA|TRBV7-2
CASSHGTGAYEQYF
TGTGCCAGCAGCCACGGGACAGGGGCCTACGAGCAGTACTTC
>TRBJ1-5|NA|NA|TRBV4-3
CASSQDLVSQSGTQHF
TGCGCCAGCAGCCAAGATCTGGTGAGCCAATCAGGGACCCAGCATTTT
>TRBJ1-2|NA|NA|TRBV7-2
CASSLPPPGDGYTF
TGTGCCAGCAGCCTCCCCCCCCCGGGGGATGGCTACACCTTC
>TRBJ2-1|TRBD2|NA|TRBV7-8
CASSLSGEASSYNEQFF
TGTGCCAGCAGCTTAAGCGGGGAGGCGAGCTCCTACAATGAGCAGTTCTTC
>TRBJ1-6|TRBD1|NA|TRBV28
CASSLTRDRVPPPTLNSPLHF
TGTGCCAGCAGTTTAACCCGGGACAGGGTCCCTCCCCCGACTCTCAATTCACCCCTCCACTTT
>TRBJ1-1|NA|NA|TRBV5-1
CASSPPGGRTGETEAFF
TGCGCCAGCAGCCCGCCTGGGGGGAGGACGGGAGAGACTGAAGCTTTCTTT
>TRBJ2-1|TRBD2|NA|TRBV5-4
CASSPERGGSYNEQFF
TGTGCCAGCAGTCCCGAGCGGGGGGGTTCCTACAATGAGCAGTTCTTC
>TRBJ2-1|NA|NA|TRBV9
CASSPGGEGEQFF
TGTGCCAGCAGCCCCGGGGGAGAGGGGGAGCAGTTCTTC
>TRBJ1-5|NA|NA|TRBV30
CAWSVQGWDQPQHF
TGTGCCTGGAGTGTGCAGGGTTGGGATCAGCCCCAGCATTTT
>TRBJ1-1|NA|NA|TRBV5-1
CASSLEWPGRPGSEAFF
TGCGCCAGCAGCTTGGAGTGGCCAGGACGGCCGGGGTCTGAAGCTTTCTTT
>TRBJ1-1|TRBD1|few|TRBV5-8
CASSQDRGLAEAFF
TGTGCCAGCAGCCAGGACAGGGGGTTGGCTGAAGCTTTCTTT
>TRBJ2-7|NA|NA|TRBV5-5
CASSIGWTSYEQYF
TGTGCCAGCAGCATTGGCTGGACATCCTACGAGCAGTACTTC
>TRBJ1-4|NA|NA|TRBV10-1
CASSDPQTLGWVEKLFF
TGCGCCAGCAGTGACCCGCAGACCCTCGGGTGGGTTGAAAAACTGTTTTTT
>TRBJ2-7|TRBD1|NA|TRBV5-1
CASGPGQEFYEQYF
TGCGCCAGCGGACCGGGACAGGAATTCTACGAGCAGTACTTC
>TRBJ2-7|NA|few|TRBV6-1
CASSEAIRDFTYEQYF
TGTGCCAGCAGTGAAGCCATCCGGGACTTCACCTACGAGCAGTACTTC
>TRBJ1-1|TRBD1|NA|TRBV10-3
CASGTGTEAFF
TGTGCCAGCGGGACAGGCACTGAAGCTTTCTTT
>TRBJ1-4|NA|NA|TRBV27
CASSTAVATNEKLFF
TGTGCCAGCAGCACAGCAGTAGCAACTAATGAAAAACTGTTTTTT
>TRBJ2-3|NA|NA|TRBV9
CASSPLSTDTQYF
TGTGCCAGCAGCCCCCTAAGCACAGATACGCAGTATTTT
>TRBJ2-3|TRBD2|NA|TRBV18
CASSDTLAGGRDTQYF
TGTGCCAGCTCAGATACCCTAGCGGGGGGCCGAGATACGCAGTATTTT
>TRBJ1-1|TRBD1|NA|TRBV29-1
CSVDRDRSNTEAFF
TGCAGCGTCGACCGGGACAGATCGAACACTGAAGCTTTCTTT
>TRBJ1-6|NA|NA|TRBV7-6
CASSVQGEDSPLHF
TGTGCCAGCAGCGTACAGGGAGAGGATTCACCCCTCCACTTT
>TRBJ2-3|TRBD2|NA|TRBV5-1
CASSWTSGGATDTQYF
TGCGCCAGCAGCTGGACTAGCGGGGGGGCAACAGATACGCAGTATTTT
>TRBJ1-1|NA|NA|TRBV23-1
CASSQNPRGQKTEAFF
TGCGCCAGCAGTCAAAACCCACGGGGTCAAAAGACCGAAGCTTTCTTT
>TRBJ1-1|NA|NA|TRBV7-9
CASSRNSLLNTEAFF
TGTGCCAGCAGCCGTAACAGCCTATTGAACACTGAAGCTTTCTTT
>TRBJ2-5|TRBD2|NA|TRBV5-4
CASSPERGETQYF
TGTGCCAGCAGCCCGGAGCGGGGAGAGACCCAGTACTTC
>TRBJ2-1|NA|once|TRBV27
CASRLTRTYNEQFF
TGTGCCAGCAGACTCACGAGGACCTACAATGAGCAGTTCTTC
>TRBJ2-2|NA|NA|TRBV28
CASSDPGAENTGELFF
TGTGCCAGCAGTGATCCAGGGGCTGAGAACACCGGGGAGCTGTTTTTT
>TRBJ2-7|TRBD1|NA|TRBV9
CASSGGTGVYEQYF
TGTGCCAGCAGCGGCGGGACAGGGGTCTACGAGCAGTACTTC
>TRBJ1-6|NA|NA|TRBV30
CANGELHNSPLHF
TGTGCCAACGGGGAACTCCATAATTCACCCCTCCACTTT
>TRBJ1-1|TRBD1|few|TRBV7-8
CASSSRRQGMNTEAFF
TGTGCCAGCAGCTCGCGACGACAGGGGATGAACACTGAAGCTTTCTTT
>TRBJ1-3|NA|few|TRBV6-6
CASTNEGRHGNTIYF
TGTGCCAGCACCAATGAGGGCCGCCACGGAAACACCATATATTTT
>TRBJ1-6|NA|few|TRBV27
CASGPNNSPLHF
TGTGCCAGTGGCCCGAACAATTCACCCCTCCACTTT
>TRBJ1-5|NA|NA|TRBV18
CASSPPTGPATVGPQHF
TGTGCCAGCTCACCACCGACAGGCCCGGCGACGGTAGGGCCCCAGCATTTT
>TRBJ1-2|TRBD1|NA|TRBV4-3
CASSQSRTGSYGYTF
TGCGCCAGCAGCCAATCCCGGACAGGTTCCTATGGCTACACCTTC
>TRBJ2-2|NA|NA|TRBV7-6
CASSQSTVANTGELFF
TGTGCCAGCAGCCAATCCACAGTCGCGAACACCGGGGAGCTGTTTTTT
>TRBJ2-7|NA|NA|TRBV7-9
CSSSTPLVAADYEQYF
TGTTCCAGCAGCACACCCTTGGTAGCGGCCGATTACGAGCAGTACTTC
>TRBJ2-3|NA|once|TRBV7-3
CASSLYPGETDTQYF
TGTGCCAGCAGCTTATATCCGGGGGAGACAGATACGCAGTATTTT
>TRBJ1-1|TRBD1|NA|TRBV18
CASPPSSGQGNTEAFF
TGTGCCAGCCCACCCTCTTCGGGACAGGGGAACACTGAAGCTTTCTTT
>TRBJ1-5|TRBD1|NA|TRBV6-1
CASSETDRAKFNQPQHF
TGTGCCAGCAGTGAAACGGACAGGGCTAAATTCAATCAGCCCCAGCATTTT
>TRBJ1-6|NA|few|TRBV9
CASSIRDTSYNSPLHF
TGTGCCAGCAGCATCCGGGACACCTCCTATAATTCACCCCTCCACTTT
>TRBJ1-2|NA|NA|TRBV7-2
CASSPTGEGYGYTF
TGTGCCAGCAGCCCGACCGGGGAGGGCTATGGCTACACCTTC
>TRBJ1-2|NA|NA|TRBV6-5
CASKEGNYGYTF
TGTGCCAGCAAGGAGGGGAACTATGGCTACACCTTC
>TRBJ1-1|NA|NA|TRBV30
CAWKEDPSWATEAFF
TGTGCCTGGAAGGAAGACCCATCATGGGCCACTGAAGCTTTCTTT
>TRBJ2-3|NA|NA|TRBV11-3
CASSFQGEERGTDTQYF
TGTGCCAGCAGCTTCCAGGGGGAGGAGCGGGGCACAGATACGCAGTATTTT
>TRBJ2-7|NA|NA|TRBV2
CASSEDIIFSYEQYF
TGTGCCAGCAGTGAAGACATCATCTTCTCCTACGAGCAGTACTTC
>TRBJ2-5|NA|NA|TRBV19
CASSISAQGPQETQYF
TGTGCCAGTAGTATAAGCGCCCAAGGTCCACAAGAGACCCAGTACTTC
>TRBJ2-7|NA|NA|TRBV5-5
CASSRREFYEQYF
TGTGCCAGCAGCCGGAGGGAATTCTACGAGCAGTACTTC
>TRBJ2-1|TRBD1|once|TRBV5-6
CASSGHRDRANEQFF
TGTGCCAGCAGCGGGCACCGGGACAGGGCCAATGAGCAGTTCTTC
>TRBJ1-2|TRBD1|NA|TRBV6-1
CASREGTVNGYTF
TGTGCCAGCAGGGAGGGGACAGTGAATGGCTACACCTTC
>TRBJ1-2|NA|NA|TRBV6-5
CASSYSGGNAYGYTF
TGTGCCAGCAGTTACTCTGGCGGCAACGCCTATGGCTACACCTTC
>TRBJ1-5|NA|few|TRBV5-8
CASSPGESGQPQHF
TGTGCCAGCAGCCCGGGAGAGTCTGGACAGCCCCAGCATTTT
>TRBJ2-7|TRBD1|NA|TRBV7-2
CASSASNRGREQYF
TGTGCCAGCAGCGCCTCTAACAGGGGGCGCGAGCAGTACTTC
>TRBJ2-5|NA|few|TRBV4-2
CASSQEEYGGPQETQYF
TGTGCCAGCAGCCAAGAAGAGTACGGGGGACCTCAAGAGACCCAGTACTTC
>TRBJ2-7|TRBD2|few|TRBV5-1
CASSPLLTSGVGYEQYF
TGCGCCAGCAGCCCCCTATTGACTAGCGGGGTAGGGTACGAGCAGTACTTC
>TRBJ1-1|NA|once|TRBV6-1
CASSEGFMEGLLTFF
TGTGCCAGCAGTGAAGGGTTTATGGAGGGCCTATTGACTTTCTTT
>TRBJ1-2|NA|few|TRBV4-1
CASSQASYSMTAGNGYTF
TGCGCCAGCAGCCAAGCATCCTATTCCATGACTGCGGGGAATGGCTACACCTTC
>TRBJ2-1|TRBD1|NA|TRBV27
CASSPRQGLSEQFF
TGTGCCAGCAGTCCCCGACAGGGGCTAAGTGAGCAGTTCTTC